Shown below are 5 T cell receptor beta chains from a single sample sequenced in a study of tumor and adjacent non-tumor tissue in lung cancer. The template was RNA from unsorted bulk tissue. Distant lung tissue was collected more than 3 cm away from the tumor edge. Three rounds of nested PCR, following a modified ARM-PCR protocol, produced the TCRbeta library. TCRdb passed the multiplex PCR reads through MiXCR, listing each CDR3 protein once. The sample shows 65,000 to 85,000 distinct CDR3 sequences, around 76% of them seen only once. The specimen was distant non-tumor lung tissue. Every receptor here comes from a man in his sixties with non-small cell lung cancer.

Details on this clonotype: A read error may be the cause here, since a much bigger clone is one base away. The chain couples TRBV2 to TRBJ2-7, with 12 bases that match TRBD2. CDR3 length: 14 amino acids. Germline V lookup: CDR1 SNHLY, CDR2 FYNNEI. The V gene end was trimmed by 10 bases and the J gene end by 5 bases; junction bases not matched to a gene: 9. The CDR3 DNA reads as TGTGCCATCACCCCGGGACTAGCGGGTGACGAGCAGTACTTC. Translating it yields CAITPGLAGDEQYF. Combining the CDR3 with reference TRBV2 and TRBJ2-7 gives the whole variable domain EPEVTQTPSHQVTQMGQEVILRCVPISNHLYFYWYRQILGQKVEFLVSFYNNEISEKSEIFDDQFSVERPDGSNFTLKIRSTKLEDSAMYFCAITPGLAGDEQYFGPGTRLTVT.

A note on this clonotype: The junction shows a germline mismatch at one end, possibly a read error. The J gene is TRBJ2-7, the V gene TRBV29-1; possibly TRBD2 for D (6 bases). This CDR3 spans 13 amino acids. Per germline, CDR1 SQVTM and CDR2 ANQGSEA. CDR3 amino acids: CSVDGRNPYEQYF. The DNA of the CDR3 is TGCAGTGTTGATGGGAGGAATCCCTACGAGCAGTACTTC.

In regard to this clonotype: Compared with germline, one end of the junction differs, possibly owing to a read error. This rearrangement joins TRBV11-1 to TRBJ2-1; 7 nucleotides match TRBD2. The CDR3 totals 16 residues. Germline CDR1 reads SGHAT; CDR2 reads FQDESV (reference sequence). The DNA of the CDR3 is TGTGGCAGCAACTCCTCATTCGGGGGGACCTACAATGAGCAGTTCTTC. Its protein is CGSNSSFGGTYNEQFF.

Regarding this clonotype: No DNA is shown, since the ends of the CDR3 on it are uncertain; the CDR3 is the one TCRdb lists. The chain employs TRBV5-1 and TRBJ2-2. Germline lookup yields CDR1 SGHRS and CDR2 YFSETQ. The CDR3 totals 15 residues, both ends included. This chain's CDR3 is CASSLAGFGAGELSF.

With regard to this clonotype: A read error may account for a junction end that differs from germline. The rearrangement joins TRBV11-3 to TRBJ2-3, with 11 nucleotides matching TRBD2. The CDR3 contains 16 residues. Germline lookup yields CDR1 SGHNT and CDR2 YENEEA. The CDR3 region is CGSNPGTSGVTDTQYF. The CDR3 DNA is TGTGGCAGCAACCCAGGGACTAGCGGTGTCACAGATACGCAGTATTTT.